This entry features one T cell receptor beta chain sequence. Which antigen it targets is not known. Base qualities are not provided; no much larger clone lies one nucleotide away. TCRbeta CDR3 regions were amplified from genomic DNA by means of the immunoSEQ Assay, a bias-controlled multiplex PCR. For the original study's pipeline: The number of nucleated cells in each sample was estimated from the amplification of reference gene primers within the assay. To quantify the absolute abundance of each unique TCRbeta CDR3 rearrangement, sequence reads were collapsed and filtered. For each sample, productive Simpson clonality was calculated as the square root of Simpson's diversity index across productive rearrangements. This immuneACCESS table, as held by TCRdb, lists in-frame sequences with V and J called but not all clones. Of the missing ones, under half trace to an unresolved V gene in checked studies; the others have no known cause. V and J calls and clone size are as listed in that table; D and trimming were resolved from the DNA. The table for this sample lists 65,000 or so clones; around four fifths of them were counted only once. The ten largest clones add up to around 6.4% of the sample.

The data originate from a study of blood T cell repertoires in COVID-19 (TCRdb year 2020). Context from the whole study: The collaborator samples originated in the United States, Italy and Spain and spanned the acute and convalescent phases of COVID-19. The prospective study material was composed of cDNA or gDNA derived from T cells, B-cell-depleted T cells, or PBMCs. Deeply sampled blood TCRbeta repertoires from subjects exposed to, actively infected with, or recovered from COVID-19 were included in the dataset. The repertoires were made available in a free public database intended to serve as a resource for research on the immune response to SARS-CoV-2. Samples came from the ongoing ImmuneRACE study (first 160 participants) plus 1,254 subjects from 6 global collaborators. The sample metadata nearly always contained a de-identified subject ID, COVID-19 status, age in years and sex. HLA class I and class II types, where available, came from metadata supplied by the sample provider rather than from assay-based typing.

Each collaborating institution followed its own protocols to collect whole blood in K2EDTA tubes. Collaborator samples were shipped for TCRbeta analysis as frozen whole blood, isolated PBMCs, or DNA extracted from either sample type. The full study reports these points: The quantity of clinical and demographic metadata differed by source and by participant and was supplied without curation.

This sequence was found in a woman aged 45-60 years with active or convalescent COVID-19. Material: peripheral blood.

The CDR3 protein: CASSSSGNTGELFF. The bases are TGCGCCAGCAGCTCTAGCGGGAACACCGGGGAGCTGTTTTTT. The rearrangement combines TRBV5-1 with TRBJ2-2, with 7 bases matching TRBD2. From the germline V gene, CDR1 is SGHRS and CDR2 is YFSETQ. The germline V and J ends show losses of 3 bases and 1 base respectively, and no gene match explains 0 bases of the junction. From its cysteine to its phenylalanine, the CDR3 spans 14 amino acids. The sequence is cut down to CDR3 DNA, 42 bases in frame from base 1.